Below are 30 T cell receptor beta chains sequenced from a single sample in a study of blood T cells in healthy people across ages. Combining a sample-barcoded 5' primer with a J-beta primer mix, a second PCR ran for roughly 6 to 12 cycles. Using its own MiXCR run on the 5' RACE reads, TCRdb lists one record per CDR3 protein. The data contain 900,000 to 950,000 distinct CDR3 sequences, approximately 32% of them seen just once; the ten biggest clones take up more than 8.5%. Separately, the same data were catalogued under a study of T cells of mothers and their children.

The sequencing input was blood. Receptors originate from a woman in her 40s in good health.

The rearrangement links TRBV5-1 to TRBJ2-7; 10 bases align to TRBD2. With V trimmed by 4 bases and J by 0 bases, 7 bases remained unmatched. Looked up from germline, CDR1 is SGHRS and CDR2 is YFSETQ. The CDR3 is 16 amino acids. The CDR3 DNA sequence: TGCGCCAGCAGCACGGGACTAGCGAACAGCTCCTACGAGCAGTACTTC. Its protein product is CASSTGLANSSYEQYF.

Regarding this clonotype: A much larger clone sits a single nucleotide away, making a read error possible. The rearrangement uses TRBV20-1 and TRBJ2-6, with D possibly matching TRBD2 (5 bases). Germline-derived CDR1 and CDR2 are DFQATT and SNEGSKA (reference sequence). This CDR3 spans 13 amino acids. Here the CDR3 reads CGASPTGANVLTF. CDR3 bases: TGCGGTGCTAGCCCTACTGGGGCCAACGTCCTGACTTTC.

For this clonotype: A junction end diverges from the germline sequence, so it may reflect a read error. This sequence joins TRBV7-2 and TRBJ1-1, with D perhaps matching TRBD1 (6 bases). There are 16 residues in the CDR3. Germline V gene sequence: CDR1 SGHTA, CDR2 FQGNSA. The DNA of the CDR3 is TGTGCCCGCAGCTTTGGGGGGCATAAGTTGAACACTGAAGCTTTCTTT. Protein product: CARSFGGHKLNTEAFF.

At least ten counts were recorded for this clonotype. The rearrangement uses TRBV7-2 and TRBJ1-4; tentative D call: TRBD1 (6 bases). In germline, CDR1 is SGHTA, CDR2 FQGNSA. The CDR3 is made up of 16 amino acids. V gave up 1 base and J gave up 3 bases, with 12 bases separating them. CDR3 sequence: CASSLDRGLANEKLFF. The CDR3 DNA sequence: TGTGCCAGCAGCTTAGATCGGGGGCTGGCTAATGAAAAACTGTTTTTT.

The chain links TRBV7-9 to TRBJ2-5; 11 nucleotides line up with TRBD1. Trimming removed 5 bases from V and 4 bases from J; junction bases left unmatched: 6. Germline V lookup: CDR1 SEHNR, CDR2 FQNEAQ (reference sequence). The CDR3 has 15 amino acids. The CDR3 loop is CASSLTGTGGETQYF. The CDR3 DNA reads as TGTGCCAGCAGCCTAACCGGGACAGGGGGAGAGACCCAGTACTTC.

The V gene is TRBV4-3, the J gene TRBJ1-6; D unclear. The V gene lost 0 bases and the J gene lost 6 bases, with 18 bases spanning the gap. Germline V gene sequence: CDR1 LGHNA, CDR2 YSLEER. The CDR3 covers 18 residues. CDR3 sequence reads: CASSQDGYRGPLNSPLHF. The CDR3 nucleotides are TGCGCCAGCAGCCAAGATGGGTATCGAGGTCCCCTTAATTCACCCCTCCACTTT.

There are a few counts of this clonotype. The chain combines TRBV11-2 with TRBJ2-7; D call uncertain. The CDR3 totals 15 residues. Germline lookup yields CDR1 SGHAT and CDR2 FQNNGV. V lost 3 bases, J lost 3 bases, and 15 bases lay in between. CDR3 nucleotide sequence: TGTGCCAGCAGCTTCCCCCTGAAAGGGCACTACGAGCAGTACTTC. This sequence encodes CASSFPLKGHYEQYF. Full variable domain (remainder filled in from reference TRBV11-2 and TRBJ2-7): EAGVAQSPRYKIIEKRQSVAFWCNPISGHATLYWYQQILGQGPKLLIQFQNNGVVDDSQLPKDRFSAERLKGVDSTLKIQPAKLEDSAVYLCASSFPLKGHYEQYFGPGTRLTVT.

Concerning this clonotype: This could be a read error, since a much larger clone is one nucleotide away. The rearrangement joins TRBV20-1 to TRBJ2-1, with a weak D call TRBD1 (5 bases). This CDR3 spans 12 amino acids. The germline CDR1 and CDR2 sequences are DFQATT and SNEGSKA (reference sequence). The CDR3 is CSVWTLGNERFF. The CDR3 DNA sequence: TGCAGTGTCTGGACATTGGGCAATGAGCGGTTCTTC.

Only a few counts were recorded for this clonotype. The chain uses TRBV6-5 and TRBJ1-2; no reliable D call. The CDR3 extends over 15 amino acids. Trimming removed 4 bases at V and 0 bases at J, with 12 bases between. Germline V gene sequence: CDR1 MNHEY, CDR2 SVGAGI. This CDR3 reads CASSSQATANYGYTF. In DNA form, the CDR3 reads TGTGCCAGCAGTTCCCAGGCTACCGCTAACTATGGCTACACCTTC.

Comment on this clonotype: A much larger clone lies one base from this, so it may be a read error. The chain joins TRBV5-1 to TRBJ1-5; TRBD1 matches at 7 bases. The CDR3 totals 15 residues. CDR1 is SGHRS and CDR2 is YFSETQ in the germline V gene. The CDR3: CASSLGAGGAQPRHF. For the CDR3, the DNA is TGCGCCAGCAGCTTGGGGGCAGGGGGTGCTCAGCCCCGGCATTTT.

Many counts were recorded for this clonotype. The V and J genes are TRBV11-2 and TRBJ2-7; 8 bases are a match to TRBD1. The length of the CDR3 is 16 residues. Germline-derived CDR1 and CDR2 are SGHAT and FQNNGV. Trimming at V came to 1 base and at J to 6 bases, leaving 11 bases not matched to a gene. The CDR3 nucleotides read TGTGCCAGCAGCTTAGGAGGGACAGGACCTTACGGCGAGCAGTACTTC. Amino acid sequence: CASSLGGTGPYGEQYF.

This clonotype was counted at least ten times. The CDR3 region has the DNA TGTGCCAGCAGCTCCGATTGGGACAGGGGCTATTACTCCTACGAGCAGTACTTC. Amino acid sequence: CASSSDWDRGYYSYEQYF. V and J are TRBV7-8 and TRBJ2-7, with 10 bases identical to TRBD1. In germline, CDR1 is SGHVS, CDR2 FQNEAQ. Unmatched junction bases numbered 12, after V lost 4 bases and J lost 0 bases. The CDR3 sequence is 18 residues long.

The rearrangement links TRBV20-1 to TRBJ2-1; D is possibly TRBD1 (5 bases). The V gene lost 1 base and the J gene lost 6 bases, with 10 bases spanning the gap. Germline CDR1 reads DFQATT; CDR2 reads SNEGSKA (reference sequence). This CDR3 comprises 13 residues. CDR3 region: CSARVPGPNEQFF. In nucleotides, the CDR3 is TGCAGTGCTAGAGTTCCAGGGCCCAATGAGCAGTTCTTC.

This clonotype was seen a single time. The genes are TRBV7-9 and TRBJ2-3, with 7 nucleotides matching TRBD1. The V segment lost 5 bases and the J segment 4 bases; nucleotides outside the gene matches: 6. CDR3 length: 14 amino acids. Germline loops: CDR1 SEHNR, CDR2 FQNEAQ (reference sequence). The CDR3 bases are TGTGCCAGCAGCCGACAGGGTTTGTCAGATACGCAGTATTTT. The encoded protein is CASSRQGLSDTQYF.

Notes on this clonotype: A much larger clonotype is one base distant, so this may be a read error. CDR3 in DNA: TGTGCCAGCACCATACGTGGATCTGGGGCCAACGTCCTGACTTTC. Amino acid sequence: CASTIRGSGANVLTF. The rearrangement links TRBV28 to TRBJ2-6; D is unresolved. The CDR3 contains 15 residues. Trimming left V 7 bases short and J 1 base short, with 11 bases between. Looked up from germline, CDR1 is MDHEN and CDR2 is SYDVKM.

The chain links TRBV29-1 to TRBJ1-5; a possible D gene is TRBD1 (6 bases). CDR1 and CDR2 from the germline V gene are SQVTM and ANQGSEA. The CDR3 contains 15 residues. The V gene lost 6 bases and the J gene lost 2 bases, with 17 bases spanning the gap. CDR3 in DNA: TGCAGCGTCGCAACCGGGGGGCGCGGCAATCAGCCCCAGCATTTT. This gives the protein CSVATGGRGNQPQHF.

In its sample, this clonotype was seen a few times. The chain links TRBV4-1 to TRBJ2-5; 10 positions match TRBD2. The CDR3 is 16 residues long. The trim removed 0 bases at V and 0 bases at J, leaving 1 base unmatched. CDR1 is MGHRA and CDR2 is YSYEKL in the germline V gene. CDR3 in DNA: TGCGCCAGCAGCCAAGATGGGACTAGCGACCAAGAGACCCAGTACTTC. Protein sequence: CASSQDGTSDQETQYF.

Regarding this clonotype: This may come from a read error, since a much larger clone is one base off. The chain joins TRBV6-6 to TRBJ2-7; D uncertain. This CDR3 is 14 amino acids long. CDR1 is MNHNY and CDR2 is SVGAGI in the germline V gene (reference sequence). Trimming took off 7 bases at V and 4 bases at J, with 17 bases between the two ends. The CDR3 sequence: CASTGPTGRYEQYF. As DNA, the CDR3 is TGTGCCAGCACCGGGCCCACCGGAAGATACGAGCAGTACTTC.

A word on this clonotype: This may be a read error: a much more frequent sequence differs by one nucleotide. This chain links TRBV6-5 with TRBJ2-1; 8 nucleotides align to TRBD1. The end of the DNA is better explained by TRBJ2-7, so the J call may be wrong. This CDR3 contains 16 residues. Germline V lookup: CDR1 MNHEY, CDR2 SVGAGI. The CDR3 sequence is CASSYSAGGFYNEQYF. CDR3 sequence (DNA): TGTGCCAGCAGTTACTCTGCAGGGGGCTTCTACAATGAGCAGTACTTC.

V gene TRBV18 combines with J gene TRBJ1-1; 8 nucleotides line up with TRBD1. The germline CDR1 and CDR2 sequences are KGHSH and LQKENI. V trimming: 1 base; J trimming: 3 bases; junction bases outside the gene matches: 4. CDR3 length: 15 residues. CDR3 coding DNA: TGTGCCAGCTCACCACTTTCACAGGGGGACACTGAAGCTTTCTTT. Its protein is CASSPLSQGDTEAFF.

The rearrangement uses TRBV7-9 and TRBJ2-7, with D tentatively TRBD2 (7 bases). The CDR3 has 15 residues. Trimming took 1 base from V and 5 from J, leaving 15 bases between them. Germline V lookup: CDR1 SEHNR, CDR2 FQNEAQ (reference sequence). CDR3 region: CASSLGRGAVNEQYF. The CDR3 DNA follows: TGTGCCAGCAGCTTAGGTCGGGGGGCAGTAAACGAGCAGTACTTC.

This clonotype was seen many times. This chain's CDR3 is CASSRGQVRYNEQFF. The DNA of the CDR3 is TGTGCCAGCAGTCGAGGACAGGTGCGCTACAATGAGCAGTTCTTC. The J gene is TRBJ2-1, the V gene TRBV28; TRBD1 agrees at 7 bases. Germline CDR1 reads MDHEN; CDR2 reads SYDVKM. The junction had 7 bases not matched to a gene; V was cut back by 5 bases and J by 3 bases. The CDR3 is 15 amino acids.

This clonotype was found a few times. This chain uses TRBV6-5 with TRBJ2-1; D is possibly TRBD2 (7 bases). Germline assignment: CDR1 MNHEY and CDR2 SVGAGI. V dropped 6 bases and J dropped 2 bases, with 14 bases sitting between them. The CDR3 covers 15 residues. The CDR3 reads CASRLGGPPYNEQFF. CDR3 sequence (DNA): TGTGCCAGCAGACTCGGGGGGCCTCCCTACAATGAGCAGTTCTTC.

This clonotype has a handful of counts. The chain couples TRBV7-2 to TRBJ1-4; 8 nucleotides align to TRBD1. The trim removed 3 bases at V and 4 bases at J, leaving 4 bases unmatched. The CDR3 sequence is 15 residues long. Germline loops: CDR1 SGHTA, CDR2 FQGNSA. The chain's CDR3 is CASSLQGADNEKLFF. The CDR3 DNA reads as TGTGCCAGCAGCTTGCAGGGGGCTGATAATGAAAAACTGTTTTTT.

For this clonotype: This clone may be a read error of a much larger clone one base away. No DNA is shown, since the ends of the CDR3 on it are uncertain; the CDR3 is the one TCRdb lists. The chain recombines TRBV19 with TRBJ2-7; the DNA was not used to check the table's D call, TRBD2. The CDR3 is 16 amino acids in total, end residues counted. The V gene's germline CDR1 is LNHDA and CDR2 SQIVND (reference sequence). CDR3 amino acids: CASTSGPVGFGYERYF.

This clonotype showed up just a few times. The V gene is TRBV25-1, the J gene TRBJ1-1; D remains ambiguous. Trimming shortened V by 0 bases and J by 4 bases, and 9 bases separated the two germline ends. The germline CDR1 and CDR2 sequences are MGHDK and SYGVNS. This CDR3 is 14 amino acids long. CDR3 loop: CASSEYSLTTEAFF. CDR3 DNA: TGTGCCAGCAGTGAATACAGCCTGACCACTGAAGCTTTCTTT.

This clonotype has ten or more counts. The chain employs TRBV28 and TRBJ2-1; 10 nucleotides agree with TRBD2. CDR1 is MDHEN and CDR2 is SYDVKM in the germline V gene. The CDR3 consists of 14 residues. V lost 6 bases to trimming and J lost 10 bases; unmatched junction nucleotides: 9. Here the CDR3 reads CASRPGLASTEQFF. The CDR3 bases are TGTGCCAGCAGGCCGGGACTAGCGAGTACGGAGCAGTTCTTC.

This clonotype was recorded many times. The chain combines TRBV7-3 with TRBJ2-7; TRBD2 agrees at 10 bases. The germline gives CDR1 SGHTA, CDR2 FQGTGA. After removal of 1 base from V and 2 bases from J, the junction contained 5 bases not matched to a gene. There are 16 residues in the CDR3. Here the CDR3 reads CASSLRGLATPYEQYF. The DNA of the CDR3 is TGTGCCAGCAGCTTAAGGGGACTAGCGACACCCTACGAGCAGTACTTC.

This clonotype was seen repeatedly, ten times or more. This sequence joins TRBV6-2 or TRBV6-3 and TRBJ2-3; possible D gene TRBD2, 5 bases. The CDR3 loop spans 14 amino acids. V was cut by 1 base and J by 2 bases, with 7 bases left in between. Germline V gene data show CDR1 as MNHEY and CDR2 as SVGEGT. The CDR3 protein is CASSYWTATDTQYF. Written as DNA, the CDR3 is TGTGCCAGCAGTTACTGGACTGCCACAGATACGCAGTATTTT.

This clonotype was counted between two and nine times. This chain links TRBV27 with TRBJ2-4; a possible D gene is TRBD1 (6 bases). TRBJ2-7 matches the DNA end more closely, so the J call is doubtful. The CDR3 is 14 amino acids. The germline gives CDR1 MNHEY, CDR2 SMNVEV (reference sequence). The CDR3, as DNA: TGTGCCAGCAGTTTCGGGACATCCCTGGGCGAGCAGTACTTC. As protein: CASSFGTSLGEQYF.